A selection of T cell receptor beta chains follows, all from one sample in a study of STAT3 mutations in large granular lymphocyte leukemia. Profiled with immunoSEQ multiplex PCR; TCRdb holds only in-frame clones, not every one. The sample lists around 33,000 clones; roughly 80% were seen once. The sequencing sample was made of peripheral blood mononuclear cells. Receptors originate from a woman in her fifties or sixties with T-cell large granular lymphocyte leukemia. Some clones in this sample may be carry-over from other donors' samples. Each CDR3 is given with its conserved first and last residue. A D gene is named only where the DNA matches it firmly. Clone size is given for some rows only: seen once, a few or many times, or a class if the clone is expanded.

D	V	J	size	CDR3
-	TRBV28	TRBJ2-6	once	CATGDTASSGANVLTF
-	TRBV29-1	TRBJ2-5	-	CSVGHQETQYF
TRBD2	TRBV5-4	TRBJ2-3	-	CASSSDSLAGGGDTQYF
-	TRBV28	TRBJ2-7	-	CASSLEGSSLAYF
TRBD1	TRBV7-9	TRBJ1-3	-	CASTDPGQGSRGNTIYF
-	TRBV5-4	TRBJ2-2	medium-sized	CATRPGDNWAGELFF
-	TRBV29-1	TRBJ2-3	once	CSVGDTTTDTQYF
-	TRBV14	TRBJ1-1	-	CASSFVGNTEAFF
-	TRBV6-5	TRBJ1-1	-	CASSPLGVNTEAFF
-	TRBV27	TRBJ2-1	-	CASSPSSHNEQFF
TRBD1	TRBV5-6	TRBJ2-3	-	CASSPGTGVRNTQYF
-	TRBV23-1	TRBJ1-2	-	CASSQFFPVGPGNGYTF
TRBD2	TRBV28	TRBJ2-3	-	CASTNWSGGSTDTQYF
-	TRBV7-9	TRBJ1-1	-	CASSLGSGTPNTEAFF
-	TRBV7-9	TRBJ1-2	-	CASSAPGLSSHLYGYTF
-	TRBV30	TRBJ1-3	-	CAWSARNTIYF
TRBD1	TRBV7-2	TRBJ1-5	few	CASSTTGILNQPQHF
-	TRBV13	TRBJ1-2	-	CASSSYLLGDYGYTF
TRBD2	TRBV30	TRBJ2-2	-	CAWRLAGGTGELFF
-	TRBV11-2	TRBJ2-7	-	CASSLNGRGHEQYF
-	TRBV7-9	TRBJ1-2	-	CASSLAGPYGYTF
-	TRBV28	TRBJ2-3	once	CASSLGGENTDTQYF
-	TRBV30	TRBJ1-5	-	CAWSLQGQPQHF
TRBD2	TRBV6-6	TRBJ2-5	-	CASSVEQGGETQYF
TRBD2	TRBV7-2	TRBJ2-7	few	CASSLGLAGSYEQYF
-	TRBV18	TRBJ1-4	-	CASSPPEGVREKLFF
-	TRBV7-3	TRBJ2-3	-	CASSPRGTDTQYF
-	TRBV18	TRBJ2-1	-	CASSPEMRPASYNEQFF
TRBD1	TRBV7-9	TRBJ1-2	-	CASSSSDRALGGYTF
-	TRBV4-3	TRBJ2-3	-	CASSFSNTDTQYF
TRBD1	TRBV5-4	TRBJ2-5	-	CASSWGQGGETQYF
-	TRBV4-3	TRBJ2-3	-	CASSQDFSAATQYF
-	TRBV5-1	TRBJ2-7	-	CASSLVVSPYEQYF
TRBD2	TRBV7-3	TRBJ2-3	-	CASGRGDTDTQYF
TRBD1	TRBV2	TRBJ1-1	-	CASRTQGSPEAFF
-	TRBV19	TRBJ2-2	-	CASSTGTRIPGELFF